The rows below give T cell receptor beta chains drawn from one sample of a study of cytomegalovirus exposure and HLA in healthy donors. Profiled with immunoSEQ multiplex PCR; TCRdb holds only in-frame clones, not every one. The sample lists 110,000 to 150,000 clones, more than 7.5% seen once, with approximately 1.7% in the top ten. The sequenced sample was PBMCs. Every receptor here comes from a man in his fifties in good health and CMV-seronegative. Both conserved end residues are part of each CDR3. The D gene is left open where the match is weak. A clone size is listed for some rows: how often the clone was seen (once, few, many), or a class if it is expanded.

J | D | V | size | CDR3 | DNA
TRBJ2-6 | TRBD2 | TRBV5-1 | few | CASSSAGRLAGANVLTF | TGCGCCAGCAGCTCAGCGGGGCGATTGGCTGGGGCCAACGTCCTGACTTTC
TRBJ2-7 | TRBD1 | TRBV7-9 | few | CASSSGGQGGIYEQYF | TGTGCCAGCAGCTCGGGGGGACAGGGGGGTATTTACGAGCAGTACTTC
TRBJ1-1 | - | TRBV7-9 | few | CASSPRGGANTEAFF | TGTGCCAGCAGCCCTCGAGGGGGAGCGAACACTGAAGCTTTCTTT
TRBJ2-2 | - | TRBV5-5 | - | CASSWERHANTGELFF | TGTGCCAGCAGTTGGGAGAGACACGCGAACACCGGGGAGCTGTTTTTT
TRBJ2-5 | TRBD1 | TRBV4-1 | - | CASSQRPGQGPGSQYF | TGCGCCAGCAGCCAACGTCCCGGACAGGGGCCCGGGTCCCAGTACTTC
TRBJ2-7 | TRBD1 | TRBV29-1 | - | CSARDRLAYEQYF | TGCAGCGCCCGGGACAGGCTAGCCTACGAGCAGTACTTC
TRBJ1-5 | TRBD1 | TRBV28 | - | CASRTGGETQPQHF | TGTGCCAGCAGAACAGGGGGCGAAACTCAGCCCCAGCATTTT
TRBJ2-2 | - | TRBV30 | - | CAWSRAGLVSLLTGELFF | TGTGCCTGGAGTCGGGCGGGGTTGGTTAGCCTCCTCACCGGGGAGCTGTTTTTT
TRBJ2-7 | TRBD2 | TRBV7-3 | - | CASRSSGGNEQYF | TGTGCCAGCAGATCGTCGGGGGGAAACGAGCAGTACTTC
TRBJ2-3 | TRBD2 | TRBV9 | few | CASSVGTSGGDTQYF | TGTGCCAGCAGCGTGGGGACTAGCGGGGGAGATACGCAGTATTTT
TRBJ1-5 | TRBD1 | TRBV7-8 | few | CASTGDWDQPQHF | TGTGCCTCCACAGGGGATTGGGATCAGCCCCAGCATTTT
TRBJ1-2 | - | TRBV30 | few | CAWRTRGLGYTF | TGTGCCTGGAGAACCAGGGGTCTTGGCTACACCTTC
TRBJ2-1 | TRBD2 | TRBV11-3 | - | CASSPLAGAPVNEQFF | TGTGCCAGCAGCCCATTAGCGGGAGCGCCAGTAAATGAGCAGTTCTTC
TRBJ2-7 | - | TRBV5-1 | once | CASRLVGGEQYF | TGCGCCAGCAGATTGGTGGGGGGCGAGCAGTACTTC
TRBJ2-7 | TRBD1 | TRBV2 | - | CASSESLDRTTYEQYF | TGTGCCAGCAGTGAATCCCTGGACAGGACGACCTACGAGCAGTACTTC
TRBJ2-1 | TRBD1 | TRBV7-7 | few | CASSFDREAYNEQFF | TGTGCTAGCAGCTTCGACAGGGAAGCCTACAATGAGCAGTTCTTC
TRBJ2-5 | - | TRBV9 | few | CASSVGGARLGGTQYF | TGTGCCAGCAGCGTAGGGGGAGCCAGGTTAGGCGGGACCCAGTACTTC
TRBJ1-5 | - | TRBV6-5 | - | CASGDNRINQPQHF | TGTGCCAGCGGGGACAACAGGATCAATCAGCCCCAGCATTTT
TRBJ1-1 | - | TRBV19 | few | CASSIVNMRRAFF | TGTGCCAGTAGTATAGTGAACATGCGGAGGGCTTTCTTT
TRBJ2-3 | TRBD1 | TRBV19 | - | CASSIGTGPRDTQYF | TGTGCCAGTAGTATTGGGACAGGGCCACGGGATACGCAGTATTTT
TRBJ2-7 | TRBD1 | TRBV29-1 | - | CSVLGPGTASYEQYF | TGCAGCGTTTTAGGCCCCGGGACAGCTTCCTACGAGCAGTACTTC
TRBJ1-4 | TRBD1 | TRBV6-1 | few | CASSRTGSTNEKLFF | TGTGCCAGCAGTCGGACAGGGTCAACTAATGAAAAACTGTTTTTT
TRBJ2-1 | TRBD2 | TRBV7-3 | few | CASSLKGGGANEQFF | TGTGCCAGCAGCTTAAAAGGCGGGGGGGCCAATGAGCAGTTCTTC
TRBJ1-2 | TRBD1 | TRBV6-4 | - | CASSSVDRGPGYTF | TGTGCCAGCTCGTCCGTCGACAGGGGGCCTGGCTACACCTTC
TRBJ2-7 | - | TRBV5-1 | - | CASSLSTGAYEQYF | TGCGCCAGCAGCTTGTCGACAGGCGCCTACGAGCAGTACTTC
TRBJ2-3 | - | TRBV11-2 | - | CASNRLLDTDTQYF | TGTGCCAGCAACCGCTTATTAGACACAGATACGCAGTATTTT
TRBJ2-5 | TRBD1 | TRBV6-5 | - | CASSLSGQGVETQYF | TGTGCCAGCAGTTTAAGTGGACAGGGAGTGGAGACCCAGTACTTC
TRBJ2-1 | TRBD2 | TRBV5-1 | few | CASSLTTSGGYNEQFF | TGCGCCAGCAGCTTAACGACTAGCGGGGGCTACAATGAGCAGTTCTTC
TRBJ2-3 | TRBD2 | TRBV28 | - | CASSLAGGRGDTQYF | TGTGCCAGCAGTCTAGCGGGGGGGCGGGGAGATACGCAGTATTTT
TRBJ2-2 | - | TRBV2 | - | CASSLKWQKNTGELFF | TGTGCCAGCAGTCTCAAGTGGCAGAAGAACACCGGGGAGCTGTTTTTT
TRBJ1-6 | - | TRBV30 | few | CAWARGAEASPLHF | TGTGCCTGGGCCCGCGGAGCCGAAGCTTCCCCCCTCCACTTT
TRBJ2-6 | TRBD1 | TRBV5-1 | few | CASSPGTGSSGANVLTF | TGCGCCAGCAGCCCCGGGACAGGGAGCTCTGGGGCCAACGTCCTGACTTTC
TRBJ2-3 | TRBD2 | TRBV5-1 | few | CASSLSASGTDTQYF | TGCGCCAGCAGCTTGTCGGCTAGCGGAACAGATACGCAGTATTTT
TRBJ2-3 | TRBD1 | TRBV28 | - | CASRVPYGTGASFSTDTQYF | TGTGCCAGCAGAGTCCCTTATGGGACAGGGGCATCCTTTAGCACAGATACGCAGTATTTT
TRBJ2-3 | - | TRBV5-8 | few | CASSFWDNPSTDTQYF | TGTGCCAGCAGCTTTTGGGACAACCCTTCCACAGATACGCAGTATTTT
TRBJ1-2 | - | TRBV7-2 | - | CASSSSSGGYTF | TGTGCCAGCAGCAGCTCCTCGGGTGGCTACACCTTC
TRBJ2-1 | TRBD2 | TRBV25-1 | few | CASSLSGSSYNEQFF | TGTGCCAGCAGCCTTAGCGGGAGCTCCTACAATGAGCAGTTCTTC
TRBJ2-7 | TRBD2 | TRBV28 | - | CASSFLDLAGGKYF | TGTGCCAGCAGTTTTCTCGACCTCGCGGGAGGGAAGTACTTC
TRBJ1-1 | TRBD1 | TRBV27 | - | CASRDRGTEAFF | TGTGCCAGCAGGGACAGGGGGACTGAAGCTTTCTTT
TRBJ2-2 | - | TRBV19 | - | CASNQAANTGELFF | TGTGCCAGTAATCAAGCGGCGAACACCGGGGAGCTGTTTTTT
TRBJ1-1 | - | TRBV19 | few | CASSTSITGNTEAFF | TGTGCCAGTAGTACCTCCATAACAGGGAACACTGAAGCTTTCTTT
TRBJ1-2 | - | TRBV6-6 | few | CASTSSQPANYGYTF | TGTGCCAGCACCTCTAGTCAGCCCGCTAACTATGGCTACACCTTC